This T cell receptor (beta chain) emerged from a study of T cells after yellow fever vaccination. The overall study: Fractions low in cell number were prepared with SMART-Seq v4 Ultra Low Input.

Via MiXCR, TCRdb re-called the 5' RACE reads, giving one row per CDR3 protein. The sample carries about 510,000 distinct CDR3 sequences, just over 20% recorded once. Points from the study as a whole: Reappearing after the booster were most of the clones from primary vaccination (approximately 96% CD4, around 90% CD8). The CD4 compartment and the CD8 compartment contained a small share of clonotypes in common.

This CDR3 has 17 amino acids. Looked up from germline, CDR1 is DFQATT and CDR2 is SNEGSKA (reference sequence). V gave up 6 bases and J gave up 1 base; unmatched junction bases: 15. The sample holds one count of this clonotype. Its specificity is unknown. The rearrangement links TRBV20-1 to TRBJ2-3, with TRBD2 identical over 8 bases. This TCR was recovered from a young man who received the YFV17D yellow fever vaccine. The starting material was PBMCs, obtained roughly 20 days after the first yellow fever vaccination. The CDR3, as DNA: TGCAGTGCAAAGGGGCTAGCGGGCATGCCTGGCACAGATACGCAGTATTTT. Amino acids: CSAKGLAGMPGTDTQYF.